The entry below describes one T cell receptor beta chain. Its specific antigen is unknown. Within one base of it there is no much larger clone, and no base qualities were kept. During colonoscopy, one to two pinch biopsies were obtained from the rectum for research. Controls underwent colonoscopy for suspected IBD, had macroscopically and histologically normal endoscopy, and were not diagnosed with IBD within the following year. Before DNA was isolated, the rectal biopsies underwent proteinase K digestion. The Wizard kit (Promega) was used to extract genomic DNA from the blood and intestinal samples. This sample is drawn from a study of pediatric ulcerative colitis (dated by TCRdb to about 2019). For the wider study: From nine newly diagnosed, treatment-naive pediatric ulcerative colitis patients and a handful of non-IBD control children, paired blood and rectal samples were collected.

Through the immunoSEQ TRB Survey service, multiplex V and J primers were used to amplify rearranged CDR3 beta regions from genomic DNA. To keep depth equal across samples, survey-level sequencing depth of up to 500,000 reads per sample was applied. Libraries were purified, pooled and sequenced on Illumina technology. Concerning the study's data processing: immunoSEQ online tools were used for productive clonality, sample overlap, pairwise scatters, CDR3 beta length, V/D/J gene usage and productiveness. Calculated diversity was defined as the number of unique rearrangements divided by total templates times 100, and Shannon and Simpson indices were additionally computed. Principal component analysis used the R prcomp function and ggbiplot package on Z-score normalized data. Morisita's index was used to quantify the clonal overlap between blood and rectum within each subject. TCRdb obtained this table from immuneACCESS and retained in-frame rearrangements with V and J assigned. These tables miss some clones; where compared with another copy, unresolved V genes account for less than half of the shortfall, and the remainder is unexplained. That table gives V, J and clone size, and the DNA gave D and trimming. This sample has 15,000 to 20,000 clones in its table, and about 80% of those were observed once. The ten largest account for roughly 7.8% of the sample.

Overall study outcomes, separate from this receptor: A couple of patients' blood samples yielded substantially fewer templates for technical reasons and were excluded from blood-rectal overlap analysis. Only a handful of individuals were included in the healthy control group, which was small. Because the repertoires came from total lymphocyte DNA, rare subsets such as regulatory T cells may have patterns that are not reflected. Two rectal CDR3 clonotypes turned up in every ulcerative colitis patient but in none of the controls. T cells from blood may have been included in the rectal pinch biopsies, particularly in patients with overt colitis. Significantly higher autologous blood-rectal clonal overlap was found in ulcerative colitis patients than in controls, which suggested increased T cell trafficking to inflamed tissue. Features of the rectal repertoire distinguished controls, mild-moderate colitis patients and acute severe colitis patients, and in acute severe colitis, rectal diversity was reduced because of clonal expansions.

Material: gut tissue. This receptor was identified in a boy younger than 18 who was a control in a study of pediatric ulcerative colitis.

The bases read TGTGCCAGAAGCACCGGACAGGCGGACTCTGGAAACACCATATATTTT. It translates to CARSTGQADSGNTIYF. The sequence links TRBV5-3 to TRBJ1-3; TRBD1 agrees with 7 junctional bases. TRBV5-3 is labeled an ORF, and its function is uncertain. CDR3 length: 16 amino acids, cysteine to phenylalanine. Here the CDR3 DNA is all that survives: 48 bases in frame from base 1. V ends up 4 bases short and J 0 bases short, with an unmatched junction base count of 7.